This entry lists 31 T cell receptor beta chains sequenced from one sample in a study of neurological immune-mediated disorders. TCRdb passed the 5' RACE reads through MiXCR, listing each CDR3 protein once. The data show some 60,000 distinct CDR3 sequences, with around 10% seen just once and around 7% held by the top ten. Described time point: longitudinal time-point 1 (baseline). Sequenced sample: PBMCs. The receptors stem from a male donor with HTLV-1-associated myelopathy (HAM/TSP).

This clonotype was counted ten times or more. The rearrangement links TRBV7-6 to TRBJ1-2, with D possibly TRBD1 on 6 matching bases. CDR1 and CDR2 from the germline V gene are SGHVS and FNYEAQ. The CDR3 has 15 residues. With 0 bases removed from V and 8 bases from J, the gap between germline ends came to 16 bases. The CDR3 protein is CASSLAGDKGGGYTF. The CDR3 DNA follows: TGTGCCAGCAGCTTAGCCGGGGACAAGGGAGGCGGCTACACCTTC.

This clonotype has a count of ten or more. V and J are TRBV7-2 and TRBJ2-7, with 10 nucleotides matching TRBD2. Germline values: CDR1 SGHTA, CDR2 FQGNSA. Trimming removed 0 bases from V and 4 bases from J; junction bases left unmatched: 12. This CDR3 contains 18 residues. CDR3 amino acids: CASSLAAGTSGAAYEQYF. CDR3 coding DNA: TGTGCCAGCAGCTTAGCCGCCGGAACTAGCGGGGCCGCTTACGAGCAGTACTTC.

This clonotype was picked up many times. CDR3 loop: CASSKRVRGGVQDTQYF. The DNA for the CDR3 is TGTGCCAGCAGCAAAAGGGTACGGGGGGGCGTTCAAGATACGCAGTATTTT. V and J are TRBV7-8 and TRBJ2-3; 8 bases agree with TRBD2. J was trimmed by 5 bases and V by 5 bases; bases with no gene match: 15. This CDR3 is 17 amino acids long. From germline, CDR1 is SGHVS and CDR2 FQNEAQ.

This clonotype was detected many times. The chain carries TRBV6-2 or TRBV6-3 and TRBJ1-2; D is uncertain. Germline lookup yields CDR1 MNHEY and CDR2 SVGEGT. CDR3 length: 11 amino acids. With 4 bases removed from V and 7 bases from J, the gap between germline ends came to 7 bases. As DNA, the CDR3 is TGTGCCAGCAGTTTCGTCAGTGGCTACACCTTC. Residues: CASSFVSGYTF.

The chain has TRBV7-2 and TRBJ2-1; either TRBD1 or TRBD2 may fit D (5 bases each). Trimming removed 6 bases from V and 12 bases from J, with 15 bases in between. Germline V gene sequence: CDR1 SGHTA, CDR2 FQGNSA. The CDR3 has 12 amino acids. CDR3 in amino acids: CASRATGLAQFF. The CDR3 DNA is TGTGCCAGCAGGGCCACGGGGCTAGCGCAGTTCTTC.

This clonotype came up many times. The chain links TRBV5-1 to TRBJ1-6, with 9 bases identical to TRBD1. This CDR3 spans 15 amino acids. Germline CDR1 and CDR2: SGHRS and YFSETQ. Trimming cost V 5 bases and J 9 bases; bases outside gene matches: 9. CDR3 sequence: CASSQTGTGTSPLHF. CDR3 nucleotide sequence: TGCGCCAGCAGTCAAACCGGGACAGGGACTTCACCCCTCCACTTT.

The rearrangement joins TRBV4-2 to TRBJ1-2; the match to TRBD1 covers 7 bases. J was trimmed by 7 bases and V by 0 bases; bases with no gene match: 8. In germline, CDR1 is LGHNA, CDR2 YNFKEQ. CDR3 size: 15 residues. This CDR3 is CASSQDRQGVGGYTF. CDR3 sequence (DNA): TGTGCCAGCAGCCAAGATAGACAGGGTGTTGGTGGCTACACCTTC.

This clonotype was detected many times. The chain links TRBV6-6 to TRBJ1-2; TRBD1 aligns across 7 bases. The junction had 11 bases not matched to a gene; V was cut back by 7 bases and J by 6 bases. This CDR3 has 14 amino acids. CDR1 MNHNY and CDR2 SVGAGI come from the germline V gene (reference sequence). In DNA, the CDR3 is TGTGCCAGCACCAGAGGGGACAGTACAAATGGCTACACCTTC. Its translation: CASTRGDSTNGYTF.

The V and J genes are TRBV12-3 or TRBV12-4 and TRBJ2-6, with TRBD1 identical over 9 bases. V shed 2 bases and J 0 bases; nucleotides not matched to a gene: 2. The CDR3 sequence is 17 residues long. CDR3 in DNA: TGTGCCAGCAGTTTAAGGACAGGGGTCTCTGGGGCCAACGTCCTGACTTTC. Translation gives CASSLRTGVSGANVLTF.

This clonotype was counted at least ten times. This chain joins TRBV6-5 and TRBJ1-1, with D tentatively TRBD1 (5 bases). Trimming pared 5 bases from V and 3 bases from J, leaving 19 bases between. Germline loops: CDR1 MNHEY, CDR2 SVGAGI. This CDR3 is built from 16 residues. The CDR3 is CASSKAEVGLDTEAFF. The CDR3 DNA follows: TGTGCCAGCAGTAAAGCCGAGGTGGGGCTGGACACTGAAGCTTTCTTT.

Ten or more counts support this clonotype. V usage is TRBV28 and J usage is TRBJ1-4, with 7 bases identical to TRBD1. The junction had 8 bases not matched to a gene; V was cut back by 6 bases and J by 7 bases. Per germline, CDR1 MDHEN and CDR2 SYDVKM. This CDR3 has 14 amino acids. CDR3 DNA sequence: TGTGCCAGCAGCCAGGGGGGGGGCTTTGAAAAACTGTTTTTT. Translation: CASSQGGGFEKLFF.

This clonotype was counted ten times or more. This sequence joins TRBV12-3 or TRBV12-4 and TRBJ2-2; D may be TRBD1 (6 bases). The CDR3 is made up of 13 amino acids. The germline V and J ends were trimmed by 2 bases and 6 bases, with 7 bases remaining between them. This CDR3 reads CASSLKGAGELFF. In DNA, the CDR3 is TGTGCCAGCAGTTTAAAGGGGGCCGGGGAGCTGTTTTTT.

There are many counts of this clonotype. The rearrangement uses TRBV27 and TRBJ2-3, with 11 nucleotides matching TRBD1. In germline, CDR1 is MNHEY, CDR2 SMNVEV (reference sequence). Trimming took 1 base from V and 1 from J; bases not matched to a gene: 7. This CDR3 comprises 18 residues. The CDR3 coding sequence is TGTGCCAGCAGTTTATTTACGGGGGGACAGGGGGGCACAGATACGCAGTATTTT. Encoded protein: CASSLFTGGQGGTDTQYF.

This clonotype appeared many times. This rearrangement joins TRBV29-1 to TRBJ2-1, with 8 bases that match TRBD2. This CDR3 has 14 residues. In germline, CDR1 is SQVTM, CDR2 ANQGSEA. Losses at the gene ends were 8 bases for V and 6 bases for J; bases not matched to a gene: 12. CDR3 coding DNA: TGCAGCTCCAGGGTACGGGGGGGTACCAATGAGCAGTTCTTC. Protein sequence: CSSRVRGGTNEQFF.

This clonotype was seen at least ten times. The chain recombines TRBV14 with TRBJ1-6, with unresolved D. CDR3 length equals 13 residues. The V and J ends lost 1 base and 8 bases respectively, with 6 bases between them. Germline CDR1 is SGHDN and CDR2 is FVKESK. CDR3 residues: CASSQGNHSPLHF. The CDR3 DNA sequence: TGTGCCAGCAGCCAAGGGAATCATTCACCCCTCCACTTT.

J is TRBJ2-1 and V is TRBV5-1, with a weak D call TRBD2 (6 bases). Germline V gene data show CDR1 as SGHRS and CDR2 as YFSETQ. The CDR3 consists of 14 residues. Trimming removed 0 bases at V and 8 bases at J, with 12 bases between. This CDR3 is CASSLGSAGHEQFF. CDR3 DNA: TGCGCCAGCAGCTTGGGATCAGCGGGTCATGAGCAGTTCTTC.

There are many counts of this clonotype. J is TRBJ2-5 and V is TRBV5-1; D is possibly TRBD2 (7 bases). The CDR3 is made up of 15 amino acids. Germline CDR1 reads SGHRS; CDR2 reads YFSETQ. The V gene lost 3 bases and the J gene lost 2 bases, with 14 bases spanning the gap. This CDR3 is CASSSSGRGQETQYF. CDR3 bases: TGCGCCAGCAGCTCGTCGGGGAGGGGGCAAGAGACCCAGTACTTC.

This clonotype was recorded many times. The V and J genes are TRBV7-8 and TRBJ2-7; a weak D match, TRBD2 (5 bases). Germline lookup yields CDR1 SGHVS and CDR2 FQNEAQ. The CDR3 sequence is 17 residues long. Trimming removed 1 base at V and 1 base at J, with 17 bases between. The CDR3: CASSLGGVVRGSYEQYF. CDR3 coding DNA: TGTGCCAGCAGCTTAGGTGGTGTGGTACGGGGATCCTACGAGCAGTACTTC.

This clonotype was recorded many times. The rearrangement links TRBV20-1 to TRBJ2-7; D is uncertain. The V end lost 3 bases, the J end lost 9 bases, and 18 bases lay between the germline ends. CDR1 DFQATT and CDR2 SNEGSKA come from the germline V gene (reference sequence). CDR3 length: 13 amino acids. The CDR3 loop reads CSASEFSVKGQYF. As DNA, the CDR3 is TGCAGTGCTAGTGAATTCAGTGTTAAGGGGCAGTACTTC.

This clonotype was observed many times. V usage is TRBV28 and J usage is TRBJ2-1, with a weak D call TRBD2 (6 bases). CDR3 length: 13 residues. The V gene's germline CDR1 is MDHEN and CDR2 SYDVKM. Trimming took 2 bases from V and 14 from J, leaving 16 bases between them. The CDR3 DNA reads TGTGCCAGCAGTTTAGGTGGGGGAGGAAAAAAGTTCTTC. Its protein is CASSLGGGGKKFF.

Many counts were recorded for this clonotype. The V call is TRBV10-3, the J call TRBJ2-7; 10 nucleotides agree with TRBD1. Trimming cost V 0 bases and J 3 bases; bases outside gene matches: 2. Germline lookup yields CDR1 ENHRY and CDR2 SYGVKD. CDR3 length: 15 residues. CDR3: CAISESWTGGYEQYF. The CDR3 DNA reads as TGTGCCATCAGTGAGTCGTGGACAGGGGGCTACGAGCAGTACTTC.

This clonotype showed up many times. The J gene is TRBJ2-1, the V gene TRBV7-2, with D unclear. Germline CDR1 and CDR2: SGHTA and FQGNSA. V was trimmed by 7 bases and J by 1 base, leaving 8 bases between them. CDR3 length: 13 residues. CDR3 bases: TGTGCCAGCAATCTGGGGTCCTACAATGAGCAGTTCTTC. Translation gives CASNLGSYNEQFF.

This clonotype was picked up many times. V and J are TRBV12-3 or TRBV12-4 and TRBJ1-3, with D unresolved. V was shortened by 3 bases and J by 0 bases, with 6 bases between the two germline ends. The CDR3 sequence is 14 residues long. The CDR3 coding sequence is TGTGCCAGCAGTTTGCGCAGCTCTGGAAACACCATATATTTT. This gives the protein CASSLRSSGNTIYF.

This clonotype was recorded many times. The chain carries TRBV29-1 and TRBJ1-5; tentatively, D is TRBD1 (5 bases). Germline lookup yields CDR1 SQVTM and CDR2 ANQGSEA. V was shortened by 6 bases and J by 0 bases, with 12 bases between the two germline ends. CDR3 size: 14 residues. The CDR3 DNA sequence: TGCAGCGTGCGGGACGGAGATAGCAATCAGCCCCAGCATTTT. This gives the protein CSVRDGDSNQPQHF.

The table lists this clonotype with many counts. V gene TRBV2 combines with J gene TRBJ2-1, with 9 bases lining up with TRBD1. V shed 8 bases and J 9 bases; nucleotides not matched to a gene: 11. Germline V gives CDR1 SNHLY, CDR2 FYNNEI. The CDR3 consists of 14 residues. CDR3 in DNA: TGTGCCAGCTCTCCGGGACAGGGTTTGACTGAGCAGTTCTTC. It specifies CASSPGQGLTEQFF. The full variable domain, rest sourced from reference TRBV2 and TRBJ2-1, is EPEVTQTPSHQVTQMGQEVILRCVPISNHLYFYWYRQILGQKVEFLVSFYNNEISEKSEIFDDQFSVERPDGSNFTLKIRSTKLEDSAMYFCASSPGQGLTEQFFGPGTRLTVL.

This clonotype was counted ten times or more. CDR3 residues: CSAPIIAGGPGATQYF. The CDR3 coding sequence is TGCAGTGCACCGATAATAGCGGGGGGGCCGGGGGCTACGCAGTATTTT. The chain uses TRBV20-1 and TRBJ2-3; 11 bases are a match to TRBD2. Germline-derived CDR1 and CDR2 are DFQATT and SNEGSKA (reference sequence). Trimming removed 6 bases from V and 8 bases from J; junction bases left unmatched: 16. CDR3 size: 16 residues.

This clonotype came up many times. CDR3 amino acids: CASSFRETQYF. CDR3 nucleotides: TGTGCCAGCAGCTTTAGGGAGACCCAGTACTTC. The chain recombines TRBV7-2 with TRBJ2-5; no reliable D call. CDR1 is SGHTA, CDR2 FQGNSA, per germline. The CDR3 spans 11 residues. Trimming stripped 3 bases from V and 5 bases from J, with 4 bases between.

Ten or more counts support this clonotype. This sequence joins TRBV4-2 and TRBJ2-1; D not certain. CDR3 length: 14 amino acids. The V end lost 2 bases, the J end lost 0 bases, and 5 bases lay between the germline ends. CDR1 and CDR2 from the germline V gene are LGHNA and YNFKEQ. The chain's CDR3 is CASSQLSSYNEQFF. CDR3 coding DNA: TGTGCCAGCAGCCAACTAAGCTCCTACAATGAGCAGTTCTTC.

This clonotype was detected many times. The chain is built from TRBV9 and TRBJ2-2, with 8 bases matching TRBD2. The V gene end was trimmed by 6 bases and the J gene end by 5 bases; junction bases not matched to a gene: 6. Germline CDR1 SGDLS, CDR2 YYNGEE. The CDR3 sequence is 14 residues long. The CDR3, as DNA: TGTGCCAGCACCTTTAGCGGGGAAACCGGGGAGCTGTTTTTT. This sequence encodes CASTFSGETGELFF.

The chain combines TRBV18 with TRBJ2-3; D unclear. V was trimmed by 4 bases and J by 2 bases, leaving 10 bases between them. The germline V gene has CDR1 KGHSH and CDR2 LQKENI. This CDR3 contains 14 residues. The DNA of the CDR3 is TGTGCCAGCTCACTGATACACACCACAGATACGCAGTATTTT. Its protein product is CASSLIHTTDTQYF.

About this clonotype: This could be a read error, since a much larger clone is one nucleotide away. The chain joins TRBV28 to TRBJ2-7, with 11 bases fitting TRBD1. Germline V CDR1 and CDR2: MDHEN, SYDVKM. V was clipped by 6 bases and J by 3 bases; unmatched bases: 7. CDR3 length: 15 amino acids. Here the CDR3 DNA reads TGTGCCAGCAGGCGGGACAGGGGGTGTTTCTACGAGCAGTACTTC. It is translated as CASRRDRGCFYEQYF. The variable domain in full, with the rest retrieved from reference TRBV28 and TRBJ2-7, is DVKVTQSSRYLVKRTGEKVFLECVQDMDHENMFWYRQDPGLGLRLIYFSYDVKMKEKGDIPEGYSVSREKKERFSLILESASTNQTSMYLCASRRDRGCFYEQYFGPGTRLTVT.